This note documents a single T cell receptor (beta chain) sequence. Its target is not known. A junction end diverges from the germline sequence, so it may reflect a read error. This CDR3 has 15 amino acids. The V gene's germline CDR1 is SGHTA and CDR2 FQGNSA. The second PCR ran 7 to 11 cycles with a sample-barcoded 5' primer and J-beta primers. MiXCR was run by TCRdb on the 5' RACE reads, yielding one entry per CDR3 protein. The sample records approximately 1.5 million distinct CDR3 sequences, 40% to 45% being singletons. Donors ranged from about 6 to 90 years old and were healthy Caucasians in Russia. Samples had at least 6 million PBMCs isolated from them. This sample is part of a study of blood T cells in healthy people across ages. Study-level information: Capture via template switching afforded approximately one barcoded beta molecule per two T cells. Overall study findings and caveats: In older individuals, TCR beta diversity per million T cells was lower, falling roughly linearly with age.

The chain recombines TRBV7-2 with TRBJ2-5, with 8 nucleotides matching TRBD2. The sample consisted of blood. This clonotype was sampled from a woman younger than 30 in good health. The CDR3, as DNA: TGTGCCAGCAGCCTTATAGCGGGGCGACAAGAGACACAGTACTTC. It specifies CASSLIAGRQETQYF.